The present T cell receptor beta chain was sequenced within a study of memory CD4+ T cells and cytomegalovirus serostatus. General study findings and limits: CD4+ memory repertoires contained about two fifths of the 164 reported CMV TCRbeta sequences. The CMV-associated TCR signature appears largely within the CD4+ memory repertoire.

Repertoires were generated with immunoSEQ multiplex PCR, while TCRdb's copy carries only in-frame clones and drops some. The repertoire holds approximately 61,000 clones, with 82% as singletons. About this clone: Its target is not known.

The CDR3 extends over 16 amino acids. The V end lost 5 bases, the J end lost 7 bases, and 18 bases lay between the germline ends. Germline V gene data show CDR1 as MNHEY and CDR2 as SMNVEV (reference sequence). The sort gate was single viable CD3+CD4+CD8-CD45RO+ cells for memory CD4+ T cells. The clonotype originates from an adult in good health and CMV-seronegative. The specimen was memory CD4+ T cells from blood. This rearrangement joins TRBV27 to TRBJ1-6, with D possibly TRBD1 on 6 matching bases. The DNA for the CDR3 is TGTGCCAGCAGTACTTTCCTACAGGGCACCAATTCACCCCTCCACTTT. Translation: CASSTFLQGTNSPLHF.